Shown below are 2 T cell receptor beta chains from a single sample sequenced in a study of beta chain features in type 1 diabetes. Broader study findings: Moderate yet significant TCRB CDR3 shortening was seen in Type 1 diabetes patients in all four CD4+ subsets.

What these receptors recognize is not known. Expressed TCRB transcripts were sequenced because the isolated RNA had all been reverse transcribed beforehand. Clones were read by immunoSEQ multiplex PCR, and TCRdb kept only the in-frame ones, dropping some. This table holds some 270,000 clones, about a tenth found once. The material sequenced was naive CD4+ T cells from blood. These TCRs come from a man aged 25-45 years with type 1 diabetes.

This rearrangement joins TRBV10-2 to TRBJ1-2; 7 bases map to TRBD1. The CDR3 runs to 15 residues. J gave up 0 bases and V 8 bases, and 9 bases lay outside the gene matches. Germline V lookup: CDR1 WSHSY, CDR2 SAAADI. CDR3 loop: CASADRDSPNYGYTF. DNA of the CDR3: TGCGCCAGCGCGGATCGGGACAGCCCTAACTATGGCTACACCTTC.

This sequence joins TRBV6-6 and TRBJ1-5, with D perhaps TRBD1 (5 bases). The V gene's germline CDR1 is MNHNY and CDR2 SVGAGI (reference sequence). V was pared by 4 bases and J by 3 bases, with 13 bases between. The CDR3 extends over 15 amino acids. The CDR3 protein is CASSSLDSYNQPQHF. CDR3 sequence (DNA): TGTGCCAGCAGTTCCCTCGACAGCTACAATCAGCCCCAGCATTTT.